The rows below give T cell receptor beta chains drawn from one sample of a study of neurological immune-mediated disorders. TCRdb re-called the 5' RACE reads with MiXCR, one entry per CDR3 protein. The repertoire holds approximately 30,000 distinct CDR3 sequences, with just over 6.5% as singletons. The sample consisted of PBMCs. The receptors were gathered from a woman between 45 and 60 years old in good health. Both conserved end residues are part of each CDR3. Each record gives: V gene, CDR3 protein.

TRBV5-1,CASSLEGSGDTQYF
TRBV28,CASSSFVLGGNTIYF
TRBV19,CASTQSGMTGELFF
TRBV20-1,CSARDQLAGDYNEQFF
TRBV4-3,CASSWDPNTGELFF
TRBV20-1,CSARDPGQGPYEQYF
TRBV6-5,CASGQAAVRYF
TRBV2,CASSEQLTANSPLHF
TRBV28,CASSLGLATYNEQFF
TRBV12-3/TRBV12-4,CASTSTGREYEQYF
TRBV7-9,CASSLAVRLADTSYEQYF
TRBV28,CASKGGTGYEQYF
TRBV7-2,CASSPLAGGTGELFF
TRBV6-6,CASSYGPDTQYF
TRBV28,CASSSAHEQFF
TRBV12-3/TRBV12-4,CASSFRRATVSGANVLTF
TRBV20-1,CSARARGGLNTEAFF
TRBV9,CASSDKTSGREHEQYF
TRBV6-5,CASSPVAGLGDTQYF
TRBV5-1,CASSVSPQTGNYGYTF
TRBV7-2,CASSQAGYNEQFF
TRBV6-1,CASLVRDRASFNTGELFF
TRBV20-1,CSAVPGLPSYEQYF
TRBV9,CASSVDTRNSPLHF
TRBV29-1,CSIRTGGIGELFF
TRBV5-1,CASSLTAGTDTQYF
TRBV4-3,CASSQVGQGYGYTF
TRBV28,CASTLFQGNEQFF
TRBV20-1,CSAYRGQETQYF
TRBV20-1,CSARVVGINEQFF
TRBV5-1,CASSRSGNQPQHF
TRBV20-1,CSARDHGANEKLFF
TRBV6-5,CASSYEQASSPLHF
TRBV7-7,CASSQKGSEQFF
TRBV5-1,CASSADSQSSGNTIYF
TRBV5-1,CASSRPIGLAVDTQYF
TRBV20-1,CSAGQGGDEQFF
TRBV29-1,CSVEQGGKLFF
TRBV20-1,CSASQGPALNQPQHF
TRBV28,CASSLASPGNTIYF